The 6 T cell receptor beta chains in this list originate from one sample, sequenced in a study of identical twins. TCRdb re-derived calls from the 5' RACE reads in MiXCR, one entry per CDR3 protein. The table includes around 550,000 distinct CDR3 sequences, roughly 15% detected once. These same records also appear under a second study, on yellow fever vaccine responses in identical twins.

The source material was CD4+ T cells sorted from blood. The receptors shown here come from a woman aged 18-35 years in good health.

This clonotype was seen many times. This sequence joins TRBV12-3 or TRBV12-4 and TRBJ2-1, with 16 bases fitting TRBD2. This CDR3 is built from 17 residues. J gave up 5 bases and V 6 bases, and 7 bases lay outside the gene matches. The CDR3 loop reads CASSNQGLAGGNNEQFF. The CDR3, as DNA: TGTGCCAGCAGCAACCAGGGACTAGCGGGAGGGAACAATGAGCAGTTCTTC.

This clonotype has a count of ten or more. V usage is TRBV12-3 or TRBV12-4 and J usage is TRBJ1-1; D possibly corresponds to TRBD1 (6 bases). This CDR3 has 13 residues. V lost 2 bases, J lost 9 bases, and 13 bases lay in between. The CDR3 loop is CASSLRSGAQAFF. In DNA, the CDR3 is TGTGCCAGCAGTTTAAGGTCAGGGGCCCAAGCTTTCTTT.

The chain carries TRBV24-1 and TRBJ2-2; D possibly corresponds to TRBD1 (6 bases). This CDR3 comprises 13 residues. Germline V gene lookup returns CDR1 KGHDR and CDR2 SFDVKD. Trimming took 10 bases from V and 3 from J, leaving 11 bases between them. The CDR3 spells CATRDTYTGELFF. In DNA, the CDR3 is TGTGCCACACGGGACACCTACACCGGGGAGCTGTTTTTT.

A few counts support this clonotype. This chain connects TRBV4-1 to TRBJ2-3; D remains ambiguous. Germline assignment: CDR1 MGHRA and CDR2 YSYEKL. This CDR3 spans 15 amino acids. V shed 6 bases and J shed 0 bases, with 13 bases lying between them. Written as DNA, the CDR3 is TGCGCCAGCAGACGAGATCCGACTAGCACAGATACGCAGTATTTT. Its protein product is CASRRDPTSTDTQYF.

This clonotype came up a few times. This chain uses TRBV6-6 with TRBJ2-7; 8 nucleotides line up with TRBD1. Germline V lookup: CDR1 MNHNY, CDR2 SVGAGI (reference sequence). With 10 bases clipped from V and 2 bases from J, the junction kept 7 bases outside the gene matches. CDR3 length: 13 residues. CDR3 nucleotides: TGTGCCACTCGGCAGGGACAGGCCTACGAGCAGTACGTC. It codes for CATRQGQAYEQYV.

This clonotype showed up just a few times. The chain employs TRBV29-1 and TRBJ2-7, with TRBD2 as a possible D gene (6 bases). The V end lost 6 bases, the J end lost 6 bases, and 30 bases lay between the germline ends. The CDR3 is 17 residues long. CDR1 and CDR2 from the germline V gene are SQVTM and ANQGSEA. The CDR3 reads CSVMRSGSGLISGEQYF. The CDR3 DNA reads as TGCAGCGTCATGAGGTCTGGGTCGGGACTGATCTCGGGCGAGCAGTACTTC.